Listed here is a single T cell receptor beta chain. Its antigen is currently unknown. These data belong to a study of T cell responses to AZD1222 COVID-19 vaccine. Study-wide findings and caveats: Spike-specific TCR breadth and depth were elevated following two AZD1222 doses. Spike was spanned by vaccine-associated CD4 TCRs, which were dominant at 160-218 and 743-854. White British donors predominated, females outnumbered males, and clonal diversity was possibly underestimated. In all cases, repertoires were sampled only after the peak T cell response.

Sequencing used immunoSEQ multiplex PCR; TCRdb keeps in-frame clones, though not all of them. The table has 170,000 or so clones, about nine tenths seen once. Germline CDR1 and CDR2: LGHNA and YNFKEQ. V shed 4 bases, J shed 0 bases, and the junction held 15 bases outside the gene matches. This CDR3 spans 19 amino acids. The source material was peripheral blood, sampled on day 0 of AZD1222 vaccination. The origin of this receptor is an adult in good health. The V call is TRBV4-2, the J call TRBJ2-3; 8 nucleotides agree with TRBD2. CDR3 bases: TGTGCCAGCAGCCCAAGCCGGGGGGGCTTACCGTCGAGCACAGATACGCAGTATTTT. It is translated as CASSPSRGGLPSSTDTQYF.